A single count supports the clone carrying this T cell receptor (beta chain). The source of the sample is a study of control samples from healthy donors and cancer patients. Generated by immunoSEQ multiplex PCR, the TCRdb table keeps only in-frame clones and is missing some. The sample contains roughly 100,000 clones, about 89% of which appear only once. V was shortened by 4 bases and J by 6 bases, with 19 bases between the two germline ends. The germline CDR1 and CDR2 sequences are MNHNS and SASEGT. The CDR3 has 16 amino acids. The sequencing input was blood. This receptor was obtained from a man under 40 in good health. The V and J genes are TRBV6-1 and TRBJ2-1; D not resolved. CDR3 sequence: CASSGVKERLTNEQFF. DNA for the CDR3: TGTGCCAGCAGTGGCGTTAAGGAGCGCTTAACCAATGAGCAGTTCTTC.